The rows below give T cell receptor beta chains drawn from one sample of a study of CD8 T cells in ankylosing spondylitis. Each CDR3 protein is one row after TCRdb ran MiXCR on the 5' RACE reads. This repertoire shows 230,000 or so distinct CDR3 sequences, about a sixth found once; its top ten account for about a third. Material for sequencing was blood, either unsorted or a sorted T cell fraction (not recorded which). Receptor source: a male donor with ankylosing spondylitis or in good health (not recorded which). CDR3s include the opening cysteine and the closing phenylalanine or tryptophan. A D gene is named only where the DNA matches it firmly.

cdr3_aa: CASRVTSGLYNEQFF
v_call: TRBV4-1
d_call: TRBD2
cdr3_length: 15
j_call: TRBJ2-1

cdr3_aa: CASSLRGEGWNTEAFF
v_call: TRBV4-1
d_call: NA
cdr3_length: 16
j_call: TRBJ1-1

cdr3_aa: CASSKTGTSGTLGNEQFF
v_call: TRBV11-1
d_call: TRBD2
cdr3_length: 18
j_call: TRBJ2-1

cdr3_aa: CASSYLGLVNEQFF
v_call: TRBV6-2/TRBV6-3
d_call: NA
cdr3_length: 14
j_call: TRBJ2-1

cdr3_aa: CASSPGQGTLNQPQHF
v_call: TRBV18
d_call: TRBD1
cdr3_length: 16
j_call: TRBJ1-5

cdr3_aa: CASSYSRDPRDNEQFF
v_call: TRBV6-2/TRBV6-3
d_call: NA
cdr3_length: 16
j_call: TRBJ2-1

cdr3_aa: CASSLRGRHNEKLFF
v_call: TRBV5-6
d_call: NA
cdr3_length: 15
j_call: TRBJ1-4

cdr3_aa: CASSSMLPGPVGEQYF
v_call: TRBV27
d_call: NA
cdr3_length: 16
j_call: TRBJ2-7

cdr3_aa: CASSLRTSGAYEQYF
v_call: TRBV12-3/TRBV12-4
d_call: NA
cdr3_length: 15
j_call: TRBJ2-7

cdr3_aa: CASSQERGASSYEQYF
v_call: TRBV3-1
d_call: NA
cdr3_length: 16
j_call: TRBJ2-7

cdr3_aa: CASSQEIDDRPGDTGELFF
v_call: TRBV3-1
d_call: NA
cdr3_length: 19
j_call: TRBJ2-2

cdr3_aa: CASSLAGASSTDTQYF
v_call: TRBV7-8
d_call: NA
cdr3_length: 16
j_call: TRBJ2-3

cdr3_aa: CASSDPTLDRGGNTIYF
v_call: TRBV25-1
d_call: TRBD1
cdr3_length: 17
j_call: TRBJ1-3

cdr3_aa: CSVDLGHLNYGYTF
v_call: TRBV29-1
d_call: NA
cdr3_length: 14
j_call: TRBJ1-2

cdr3_aa: CASSLLGPRNTGELFF
v_call: TRBV7-3
d_call: NA
cdr3_length: 16
j_call: TRBJ2-2

cdr3_aa: CASSLFYPGHEQFF
v_call: TRBV7-3
d_call: NA
cdr3_length: 14
j_call: TRBJ2-1

cdr3_aa: CASSQLAGGSHNEQFF
v_call: TRBV11-2
d_call: TRBD2
cdr3_length: 16
j_call: TRBJ2-1

cdr3_aa: CASSYGDRGNEQFF
v_call: TRBV6-5
d_call: TRBD1
cdr3_length: 14
j_call: TRBJ2-1

cdr3_aa: CASSLVNVDTEYF
v_call: TRBV7-3
d_call: NA
cdr3_length: 13
j_call: TRBJ2-3

cdr3_aa: CASSFRQGMGTQYF
v_call: TRBV12-3/TRBV12-4
d_call: NA
cdr3_length: 14
j_call: TRBJ2-3

cdr3_aa: CASRPGTSNNEQFF
v_call: TRBV7-6
d_call: TRBD2
cdr3_length: 14
j_call: TRBJ2-1

cdr3_aa: CASTASSETQYF
v_call: TRBV6-5
d_call: NA
cdr3_length: 12
j_call: TRBJ2-5

cdr3_aa: CATTKLVPSAGSSPYEQYF
v_call: TRBV7-4
d_call: NA
cdr3_length: 19
j_call: TRBJ2-7

cdr3_aa: CASSFGREGGYTF
v_call: TRBV12-3/TRBV12-4
d_call: NA
cdr3_length: 13
j_call: TRBJ1-2

cdr3_aa: CASSPPIPYNEQFF
v_call: TRBV7-9
d_call: NA
cdr3_length: 14
j_call: TRBJ2-1

cdr3_aa: CACSQDEAGGSLPPNEQFF
v_call: TRBV3-1
d_call: TRBD2
cdr3_length: 19
j_call: TRBJ2-1

cdr3_aa: CASSLSQDSYEQYF
v_call: TRBV7-7
d_call: NA
cdr3_length: 14
j_call: TRBJ2-7

cdr3_aa: CASSTGTSGTPYEQYF
v_call: TRBV7-9
d_call: TRBD2
cdr3_length: 16
j_call: TRBJ2-7

cdr3_aa: CASRGTDTDQPQHF
v_call: TRBV6-1
d_call: NA
cdr3_length: 14
j_call: TRBJ1-5

cdr3_aa: CASSQDLGEETQYF
v_call: TRBV4-1
d_call: NA
cdr3_length: 14
j_call: TRBJ2-5

cdr3_aa: CASRPGDNYGYTF
v_call: TRBV9
d_call: NA
cdr3_length: 13
j_call: TRBJ1-2

cdr3_aa: CSVVGTLAYEQYF
v_call: TRBV29-1
d_call: NA
cdr3_length: 13
j_call: TRBJ2-7

cdr3_aa: CSAVDSAQQYF
v_call: TRBV20-1
d_call: NA
cdr3_length: 11
j_call: TRBJ2-7

cdr3_aa: CASSQGRQGVRNTGELFF
v_call: TRBV4-1
d_call: TRBD1
cdr3_length: 18
j_call: TRBJ2-2

cdr3_aa: CASSLLGGGSSGNTIYF
v_call: TRBV7-9
d_call: NA
cdr3_length: 17
j_call: TRBJ1-3

cdr3_aa: CASSEELAGNLHEQFF
v_call: TRBV2
d_call: TRBD2
cdr3_length: 16
j_call: TRBJ2-1

cdr3_aa: CASSSKERIQETQYF
v_call: TRBV21-1
d_call: NA
cdr3_length: 15
j_call: TRBJ2-5

cdr3_aa: CASSFSPVAGVDRQFF
v_call: TRBV7-2
d_call: TRBD2
cdr3_length: 16
j_call: TRBJ2-1

cdr3_aa: CSARGGDYDPPDTQYF
v_call: TRBV20-1
d_call: TRBD2
cdr3_length: 16
j_call: TRBJ2-3

cdr3_aa: CASEPMNTEAFF
v_call: TRBV7-9
d_call: NA
cdr3_length: 12
j_call: TRBJ1-1

cdr3_aa: CASTPEGGTEAFF
v_call: TRBV7-6
d_call: NA
cdr3_length: 13
j_call: TRBJ1-1

cdr3_aa: CASSSTGTGNEQFF
v_call: TRBV5-6
d_call: NA
cdr3_length: 14
j_call: TRBJ2-1

cdr3_aa: CASSFWLGGYNEQFF
v_call: TRBV12-3/TRBV12-4
d_call: NA
cdr3_length: 15
j_call: TRBJ2-1

cdr3_aa: CASSRPGSSYNEQFF
v_call: TRBV19
d_call: NA
cdr3_length: 15
j_call: TRBJ2-1

cdr3_aa: CASSVVSSGSFSDEQFF
v_call: TRBV9
d_call: TRBD2
cdr3_length: 17
j_call: TRBJ2-1

cdr3_aa: CASSRGGGYNEQFF
v_call: TRBV9
d_call: TRBD2
cdr3_length: 14
j_call: TRBJ2-1